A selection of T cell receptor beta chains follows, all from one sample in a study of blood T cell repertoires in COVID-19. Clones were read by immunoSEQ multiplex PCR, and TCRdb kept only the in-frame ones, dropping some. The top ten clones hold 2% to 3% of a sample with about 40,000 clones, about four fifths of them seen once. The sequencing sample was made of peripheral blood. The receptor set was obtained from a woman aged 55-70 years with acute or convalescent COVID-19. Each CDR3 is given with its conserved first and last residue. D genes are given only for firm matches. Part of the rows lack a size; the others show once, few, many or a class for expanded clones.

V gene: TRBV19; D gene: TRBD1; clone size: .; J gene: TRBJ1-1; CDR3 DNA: TGTGCCGCCTCCCCGGGGGACAGGGCGAACACTGAAGCTTTCTTT; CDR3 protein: CAASPGDRANTEAFF
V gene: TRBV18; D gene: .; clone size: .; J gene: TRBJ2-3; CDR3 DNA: TGTGCCAGCTCAACCCGGGGCACAGATACGCAGTATTTT; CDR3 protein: CASSTRGTDTQYF
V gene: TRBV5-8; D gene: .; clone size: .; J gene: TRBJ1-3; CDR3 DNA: TGTGCCAGTACGCTCGGGGTTAGCTCTGGAAACACCATATATTTT; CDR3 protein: CASTLGVSSGNTIYF
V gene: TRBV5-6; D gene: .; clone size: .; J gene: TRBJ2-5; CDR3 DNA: TGTGCCAGCAAAATGAGGGCCAAAGTATGGAAGACCCAGTACTTC; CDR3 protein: CASKMRAKVWKTQYF
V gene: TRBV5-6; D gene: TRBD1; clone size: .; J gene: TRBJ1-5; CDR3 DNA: TGTGCCAGCAGCTTTGGAGGGACAGGGGGATTTCAGCCCCAGCATTTT; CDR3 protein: CASSFGGTGGFQPQHF
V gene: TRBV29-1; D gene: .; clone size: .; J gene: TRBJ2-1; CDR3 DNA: TGCAGCGTTGAAGGCGCTAGCTCTTTTTTTAATTTCAATGAGCAGTTCTTC; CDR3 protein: CSVEGASSFFNFNEQFF
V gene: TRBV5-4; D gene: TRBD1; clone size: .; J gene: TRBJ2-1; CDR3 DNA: TGTGCCAGCACCCACGGACAGGGGGGATTTTACAATGAGCAGTTCTTC; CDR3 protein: CASTHGQGGFYNEQFF
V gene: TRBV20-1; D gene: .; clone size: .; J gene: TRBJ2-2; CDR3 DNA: TGCAGTGCGAGGGAGTCCGGGGAGCTGTTTTTT; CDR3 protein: CSARESGELFF
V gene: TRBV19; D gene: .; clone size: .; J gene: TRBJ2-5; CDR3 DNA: TGTGCCAGTAGGCCCTATGAGGGCCAAGAGACCCAGTACTTC; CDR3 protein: CASRPYEGQETQYF
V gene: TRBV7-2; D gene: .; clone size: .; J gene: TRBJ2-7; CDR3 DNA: TGTGCCAGCAGCTTAGCGGGGGGAGCCTACGAGCAGTACTTC; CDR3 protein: CASSLAGGAYEQYF
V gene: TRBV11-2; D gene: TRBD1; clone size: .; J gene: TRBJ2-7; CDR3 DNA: TGTGCCAGCAGCTTAATCGGGACAGTAAGCTCCTACGAGCAGTACTTC; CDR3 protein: CASSLIGTVSSYEQYF
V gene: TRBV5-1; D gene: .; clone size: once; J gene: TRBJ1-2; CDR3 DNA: TGCGCCAGCAGCTTGGCCCCGGGGGGGGCGAGGGGCTACACCTTC; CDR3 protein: CASSLAPGGARGYTF
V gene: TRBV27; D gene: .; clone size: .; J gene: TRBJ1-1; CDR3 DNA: TGTGCCAGCAGGACCCAAGTGCCAGGCAACACTGAAGCTTTCTTT; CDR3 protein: CASRTQVPGNTEAFF
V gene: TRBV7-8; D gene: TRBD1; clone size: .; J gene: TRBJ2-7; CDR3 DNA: TGTGCCAGCAGCTTAGCGCTCTTTCCGGGACAGATGTACGAGCAGTACTTC; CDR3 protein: CASSLALFPGQMYEQYF
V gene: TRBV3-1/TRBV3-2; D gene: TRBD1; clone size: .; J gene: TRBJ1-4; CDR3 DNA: TGTGCCAGCAGCCAAGCAGGACAGGCAAAAAAACTGTTTTTT; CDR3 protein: CASSQAGQAKKLFF
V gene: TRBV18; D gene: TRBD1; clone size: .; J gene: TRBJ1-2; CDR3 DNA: TGTGCCAGCTCATCGGGACAGGGGAATGGCTACACCTTC; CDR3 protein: CASSSGQGNGYTF
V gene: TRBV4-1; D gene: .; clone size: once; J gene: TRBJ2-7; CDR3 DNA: TGCGCCAGCTCCGACCGCTGGATGGGGGCAGGGTTTTCCTACGAGCAGTACTTC; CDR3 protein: CASSDRWMGAGFSYEQYF
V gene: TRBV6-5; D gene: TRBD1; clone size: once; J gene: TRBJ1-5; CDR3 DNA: TGTGCCAGCAGCCGTGACAGGGGTAGCAATCAGCCCCAGCATTTT; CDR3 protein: CASSRDRGSNQPQHF
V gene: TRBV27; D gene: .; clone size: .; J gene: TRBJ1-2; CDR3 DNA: TGTGCCAGCAGTTTCGGACAGCTCTATGGCTACACCTTC; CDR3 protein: CASSFGQLYGYTF
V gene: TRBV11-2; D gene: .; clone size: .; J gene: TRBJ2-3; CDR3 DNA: TGTGCCAGCAGCTTAGTTACCAGGGATACGCAGTATTTT; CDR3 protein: CASSLVTRDTQYF
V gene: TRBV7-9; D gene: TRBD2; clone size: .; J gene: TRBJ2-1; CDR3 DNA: TGTGCCAGCAGCTTCCCTCCGAGACTAGCGGTCCACAATGAGCAGTTCTTC; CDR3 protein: CASSFPPRLAVHNEQFF
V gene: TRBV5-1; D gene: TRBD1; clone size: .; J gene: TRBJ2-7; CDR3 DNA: TGCGCCAGCAGCTTTGGGCAGGGGGCGGACGAGCAGTACTTC; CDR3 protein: CASSFGQGADEQYF
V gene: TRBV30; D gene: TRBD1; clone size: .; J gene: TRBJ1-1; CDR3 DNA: TGTGCCTGGAGGACCGGGACAGCGATGAACACTGAAGCTTTCTTT; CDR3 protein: CAWRTGTAMNTEAFF
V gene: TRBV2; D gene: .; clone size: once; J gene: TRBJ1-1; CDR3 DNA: TGTGCCAGCAGGGCACAGGGAATTGGTAACACTGAAGCTTTCTTT; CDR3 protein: CASRAQGIGNTEAFF
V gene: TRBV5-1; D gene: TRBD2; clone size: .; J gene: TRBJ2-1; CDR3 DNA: TGCGCCAGCAGCAAGCAACCTCAGGGTAGCGGGGACAATGAGCAGTTCTTC; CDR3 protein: CASSKQPQGSGDNEQFF
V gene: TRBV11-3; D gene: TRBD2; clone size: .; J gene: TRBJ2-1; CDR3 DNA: TGTGCCAGCAGCCCTACTCCGCGGGGGGCCTACAATGAGCAGTTCTTC; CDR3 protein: CASSPTPRGAYNEQFF
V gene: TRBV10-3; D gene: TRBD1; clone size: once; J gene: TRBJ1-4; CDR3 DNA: TGTGCCATCAGGCAGGGGGAGGATGAAAAACTGTTTTTT; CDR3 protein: CAIRQGEDEKLFF
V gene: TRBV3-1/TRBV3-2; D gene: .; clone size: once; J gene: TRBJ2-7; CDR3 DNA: TGTGCCAGCAGCCAAGCTTGGGCCAGCTCCTACGAGCAGTACTTC; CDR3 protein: CASSQAWASSYEQYF
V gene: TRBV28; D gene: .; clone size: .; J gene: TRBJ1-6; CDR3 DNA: TGTGCCAGCAGTCCGCCTATGGGGGGAGTACATTCACCCCTCCACTTT; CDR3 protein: CASSPPMGGVHSPLHF
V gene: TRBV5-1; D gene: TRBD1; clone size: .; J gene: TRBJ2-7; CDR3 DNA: TGCGCCAGCAGCCGGGACAGCTACGAGCAGTACTTC; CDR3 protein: CASSRDSYEQYF
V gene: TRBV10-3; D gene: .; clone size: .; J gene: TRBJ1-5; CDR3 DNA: TGTGCCACCCGCGGGGCAGGGACGGGCAATCAGCCCCAGCATTTT; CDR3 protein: CATRGAGTGNQPQHF
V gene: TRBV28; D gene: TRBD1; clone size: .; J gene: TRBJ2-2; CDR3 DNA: TGTGCCAGCAGTCTGTTCCGGGACAGGGGGCTCCGGGAGCTGTTTTTT; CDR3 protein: CASSLFRDRGLRELFF
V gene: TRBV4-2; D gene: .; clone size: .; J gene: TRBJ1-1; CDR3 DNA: TGTGCCAGCAGCCAAGATCCGGGGATCGGCACTGAAGCTTTCTTT; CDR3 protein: CASSQDPGIGTEAFF
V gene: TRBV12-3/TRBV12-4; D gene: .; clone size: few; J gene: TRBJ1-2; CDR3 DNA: TGTGCCAGCAGTTTAAACAGAAGCTATGGCTACACCTTC; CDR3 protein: CASSLNRSYGYTF
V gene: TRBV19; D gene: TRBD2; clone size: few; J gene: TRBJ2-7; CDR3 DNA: TGTGCCAGTAGTCACTACTACGGGGGGGACGAGCAGTACTTC; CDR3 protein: CASSHYYGGDEQYF
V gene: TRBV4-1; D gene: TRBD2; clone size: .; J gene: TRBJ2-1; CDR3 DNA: TGCGCCAGCAGCCAACCGACTAGCGGGAGACTTCATGAGCAGTTCTTC; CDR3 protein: CASSQPTSGRLHEQFF
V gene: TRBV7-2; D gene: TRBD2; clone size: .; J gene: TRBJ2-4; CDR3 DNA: TGTGCCAGCAGCCCTAAAGGCGGGAGAGGTTTCAACATTCAGTACTTC; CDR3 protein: CASSPKGGRGFNIQYF